This TCR beta chain was documented in a study of OX40 agonist ivuxolimab in advanced cancers. Across the study: Hepatocellular carcinoma, melanoma, renal cell or head and neck cancer affected the dose-escalation patients.

This clone was seen only once. The target antigen is unknown. Notes on the study in general: CD4+ T cells averaged fewer expanded clones than CD8+ T cells.

The data were produced by immunoSEQ multiplex PCR, yet TCRdb's version contains in-frame clones alone and is incomplete. The profile shows nearly 95,000 clones, under 95% of them singletons. This material consisted of CD4+ or CD8+ T cells sorted from blood, taken in a trial of the OX40 agonist ivuxolimab. This sequence originates from an adult with an advanced solid tumor such as melanoma, head and neck, liver or kidney cancer.

CDR3 residues: CASSEWTGGSFLYEQYF. CDR3 nucleotide sequence: TGTGCCAGCAGTGAATGGACCGGGGGTTCTTTCCTTTACGAGCAGTACTTC. The chain is built from TRBV2 and TRBJ2-7; the D gene is possibly TRBD2 (6 bases). Germline lookup yields CDR1 SNHLY and CDR2 FYNNEI. The V and J ends lost 2 bases and 4 bases respectively, with 21 bases between them. CDR3 size: 17 residues.